One and the same sample provided the 13 T cell receptor beta chains below, sequenced in a study of T-cell reconstitution after alpha-beta-depleted transplantation in children. Study-level findings and limits: Hyperexpanded clones declined; after one year, newly produced T cells mostly supplied diversity.

Unique molecular identifiers were incorporated into the prepared TCRbeta library. TCRdb redid the calling of the PCR reads with MiXCR, one entry per CDR3 protein. The sample lists fewer than 350,000 distinct CDR3 sequences; almost 8% were seen once. These TCRs are of unknown antigen specificity. The source material was peripheral blood, sampled 360 days after TCRalphabeta/CD19-depleted stem cell transplant. Receptors originate from a female patient aged 2-15 years who had a stem cell transplant for Fanconi anemia, so the T cells may come from the graft donor.

This clonotype was detected only a few times. An end of the junction does not agree with germline; a read error may underlie this. The chain uses TRBV28 and TRBJ2-7, with D perhaps given as TRBD1 or TRBD2 (6 bases each). Germline V gene sequence: CDR1 MDHEN, CDR2 SYDVKM. This CDR3 is built from 16 residues. Written as DNA, the CDR3 is TGTGCCAGGAGTTTGTCGCAGGGGATGGACTACTACGAGCAGTACTTC. Protein product: CARSLSQGMDYYEQYF.

This clonotype was seen a few times. The rearrangement joins TRBV28 to TRBJ2-1; TRBD2 might be the D (6 bases). Trimming shortened V by 4 bases and J by 4 bases, and 17 bases separated the two germline ends. Germline V gene sequence: CDR1 MDHEN, CDR2 SYDVKM. The CDR3 loop spans 16 amino acids. The CDR3 nucleotides read TGTGCCAGCAGTTCCCTACTAGCTGAAGTTTACAATGAGCAGTTCTTC. It codes for CASSSLLAEVYNEQFF. The complete variable domain, with remaining parts taken from reference TRBV28 and TRBJ2-1, reads DVKVTQSSRYLVKRTGEKVFLECVQDMDHENMFWYRQDPGLGLRLIYFSYDVKMKEKGDIPEGYSVSREKKERFSLILESASTNQTSMYLCASSSLLAEVYNEQFFGPGTRLTVL.

The rearrangement joins TRBV18 to TRBJ1-5; perhaps TRBD1 as D (6 bases). CDR3 size: 20 residues. V was pared by 2 bases and J by 1 base, with 24 bases between. Germline V gene data show CDR1 as KGHSH and CDR2 as LQKENI. For the CDR3, the DNA is TGTGCCAGCTCACCAAGACCTAGCAGGGGTAGGCTGTCGAGCAATCAGCCCCAGCATTTT. This translates into CASSPRPSRGRLSSNQPQHF.

This chain connects TRBV5-1 to TRBJ1-5; D possibly corresponds to TRBD1 (5 bases). Deletions cut 0 bases from V and 7 bases from J, with 8 bases between. The CDR3 consists of 13 residues. Germline V gives CDR1 SGHRS, CDR2 YFSETQ. CDR3 coding DNA: TGCGCCAGCAGCTTGGGGGACCGACAGCCCCAGCATTTT. Its protein product is CASSLGDRQPQHF.

V and J are TRBV9 and TRBJ1-5; no firm D call. Germline lookup yields CDR1 SGDLS and CDR2 YYNGEE. Trimming pared 0 bases from V and 2 bases from J, leaving 9 bases between. This CDR3 is built from 15 residues. DNA for the CDR3: TGTGCCAGCAGCGTAGCGGGAGAGGGCAATCAGCCCCAGCATTTT. Translation gives CASSVAGEGNQPQHF.

The CDR3 sequence is CASSLATASGSETQYF. The CDR3 nucleotides are TGTGCCAGCAGCTTAGCGACGGCTAGCGGGAGCGAGACCCAGTACTTC. J is TRBJ2-5 and V is TRBV7-9; 10 bases are a match to TRBD2. Germline assignment: CDR1 SEHNR and CDR2 FQNEAQ (reference sequence). The CDR3 contains 16 residues. Trimming at V came to 0 bases and at J to 5 bases, leaving 6 bases not matched to a gene.

This clonotype was detected many times. V usage is TRBV5-1 and J usage is TRBJ2-2, with 8 bases that match TRBD2. Germline V CDR1 and CDR2: SGHRS, YFSETQ. The junction had 16 bases not matched to a gene; V was cut back by 0 bases and J by 6 bases. This CDR3 contains 19 residues. This CDR3 reads CASSLAGGTGGYTPGELFF. For the CDR3, the DNA is TGCGCCAGCAGCTTGGCCGGAGGAACGGGAGGGTATACCCCCGGGGAGCTGTTTTTT.

There are many counts of this clonotype. The chain uses TRBV5-1 and TRBJ2-3; TRBD2 aligns across 7 bases. The CDR3 has 14 amino acids. CDR1 is SGHRS and CDR2 is YFSETQ in the germline V gene. V was clipped by 4 bases and J by 3 bases; unmatched bases: 5. The CDR3 nucleotides are TGCGCCAGCAGCGGCGGGGGAGTGACAGATACGCAGTATTTT. It codes for CASSGGGVTDTQYF.

The chain joins TRBV5-1 to TRBJ1-4; 9 bases fit TRBD1. Germline CDR1 reads SGHRS; CDR2 reads YFSETQ. With 5 bases clipped from V and 8 bases from J, the junction kept 16 bases outside the gene matches. This CDR3 region has 17 residues. The CDR3 is CASRALPLTGGGEKLFF. In DNA, the CDR3 is TGCGCCAGCAGGGCTCTTCCTCTGACAGGGGGTGGAGAAAAACTGTTTTTT.

This clonotype was counted ten times or more. This chain links TRBV7-8 with TRBJ1-1; D is undetermined. The germline CDR1 and CDR2 sequences are SGHVS and FQNEAQ. V was shortened by 7 bases and J by 2 bases, with 14 bases between the two germline ends. The CDR3 loop spans 14 amino acids. The CDR3 spells CASNPLQPNTEAFF. As DNA, the CDR3 is TGTGCCAGCAACCCCCTTCAGCCTAACACTGAAGCTTTCTTT.

The chain is built from TRBV20-1 and TRBJ1-2, with 8 positions matching TRBD1. Germline lookup yields CDR1 DFQATT and CDR2 SNEGSKA (reference sequence). J was trimmed by 2 bases and V by 3 bases; bases with no gene match: 2. The CDR3 runs 13 residues. CDR3 bases: TGCAGTGCTAGGTGGGACAGGAACTATGGCTACACCTTC. Translated: CSARWDRNYGYTF.

J is TRBJ1-2 and V is TRBV2, with TRBD1 matching 9 bases. The ends lost 6 bases at V and 5 bases at J; junction bases unmatched: 7. Germline lookup yields CDR1 SNHLY and CDR2 FYNNEI. The CDR3 contains 14 residues. DNA of the CDR3: TGTGCCAGCAGGTGGACAGGGGCCATATATGGCTACACCTTC. Residues: CASRWTGAIYGYTF.

This clonotype occurred a few times. V usage is TRBV13 and J usage is TRBJ1-2; D is undetermined. This CDR3 has 14 amino acids. Trimming pared 6 bases from V and 8 bases from J, leaving 19 bases between. Germline lookup yields CDR1 PRHDT and CDR2 FYEKMQ (reference sequence). This chain's CDR3 is CASSFGRVVRGYTF. The CDR3 DNA reads as TGTGCCAGCAGTTTTGGACGGGTAGTGAGGGGCTACACCTTC.